Below are 11 T cell receptor beta chains sequenced from a single sample in a study of STAT5B mutations in CD4+ large granular lymphocyte leukemia. TCRdb's copy holds only in-frame clones and misses some; the assay was immunoSEQ multiplex PCR. The sample records about 30,000 clones, 70% to 75% being singletons. The source material was CD4+ T cells from blood buffy coats. The receptors shown here come from a human donor in good health.

The sample holds a few counts of this clone. The rearrangement joins TRBV6-5 to TRBJ1-5; a weak D match, TRBD1 (5 bases). V gave up 0 bases and J gave up 5 bases, with 11 bases separating them. The CDR3 runs to 15 residues. The germline gives CDR1 MNHEY, CDR2 SVGAGI. CDR3 region: CASSYSGRVDQPQHF. The CDR3 bases are TGTGCCAGCAGTTACTCCGGCAGGGTCGATCAGCCCCAGCATTTT.

The J gene is TRBJ2-7, the V gene TRBV19; TRBD1 matches 7 bases. The CDR3 runs 15 residues. The germline gives CDR1 LNHDA, CDR2 SQIVND (reference sequence). The V and J ends lost 4 bases and 3 bases, in that order; junction bases with no gene match: 9. The CDR3 bases are TGTGCCAGTAGTAAGTCCGGGACAGTGCACTACGAGCAGTACTTC. Encoded protein: CASSKSGTVHYEQYF.

This clone was seen only a few times. This specimen includes other DNA sequences encoding the same CDR3. The chain couples TRBV4-3 to TRBJ2-5; D remains ambiguous. Trimming pared 0 bases from V and 3 bases from J, leaving 5 bases between. Germline V CDR1 and CDR2: LGHNA, YSLEER. The CDR3 sequence is 13 residues long. The CDR3 is CASSQDRKETQYF. The CDR3 DNA reads TGCGCCAGCAGCCAAGACAGGAAAGAGACCCAGTACTTC.

This chain joins TRBV7-9 and TRBJ2-6; 10 bases are a match to TRBD1. Germline V lookup: CDR1 SEHNR, CDR2 FQNEAQ (reference sequence). J lost 0 bases, V lost 5 bases, and 10 bases had no gene match. The CDR3 sequence is 19 residues long. CDR3 nucleotides: TGTGCCAGCAGCAAAACCGGGACAGGGGCCCTCTCTGGGGCCAACGTCCTGACTTTC. The encoded protein is CASSKTGTGALSGANVLTF.

The chain couples TRBV2 to TRBJ2-7, with a weak D call TRBD1 (6 bases). Trimming took off 6 bases at V and 6 bases at J, with 12 bases between the two ends. Germline V gene sequence: CDR1 SNHLY, CDR2 FYNNEI. This CDR3 has 12 residues. CDR3 residues: CASSVQGSEQYF. CDR3 sequence (DNA): TGTGCCAGCAGCGTACAGGGTTCCGAGCAGTACTTC.

This clone was counted once. The CDR3 reads CATSRSLWGANVLTF. DNA of the CDR3: TGTGCCACCAGCAGATCCCTATGGGGGGCCAACGTCCTGACTTTC. The chain couples TRBV15 to TRBJ2-6; no clear D. Per germline, CDR1 LNHNV and CDR2 YYDKDF (reference sequence). V was trimmed by 2 bases and J by 4 bases, leaving 9 bases between them. This CDR3 region has 15 residues.

The rearrangement uses TRBV30 and TRBJ1-4; D is undetermined. The germline V and J ends were trimmed by 3 bases and 7 bases, with 9 bases remaining between them. The CDR3 spans 12 residues. Germline CDR1 is GTSNPN and CDR2 is SVGIG (reference sequence). The DNA for the CDR3 is TGTGCCTGGAGGGGGTTGGGTGAAAAACTGTTTTTT. This gives the protein CAWRGLGEKLFF.

J is TRBJ1-5 and V is TRBV7-2, with D unclear. The CDR3 is 16 amino acids. Germline V gives CDR1 SGHTA, CDR2 FQGNSA. Trimming cost V 1 base and J 9 bases, with 19 bases left between them. The CDR3 loop is CASSLEAFGPLSPQHF. CDR3 DNA sequence: TGTGCCAGCAGCTTAGAGGCTTTCGGCCCTCTTTCGCCCCAGCATTTT.

This clone was detected once. The J gene is TRBJ1-4, the V gene TRBV6-5, with D maybe TRBD1 (5 bases). The CDR3 consists of 15 residues. Trimming took off 0 bases at V and 8 bases at J, with 13 bases between the two ends. Germline CDR1 reads MNHEY; CDR2 reads SVGAGI. This chain's CDR3 is CASSYSGGVREKLFF. The CDR3 DNA follows: TGTGCCAGCAGTTACTCGGGAGGGGTTAGGGAAAAACTGTTTTTT.

This clone appeared a single time. V is TRBV6-6 and J is TRBJ2-1, with D perhaps matching TRBD1 or TRBD2 (7 bases each). The CDR3 spans 15 residues. V shed 4 bases and J shed 11 bases, with 21 bases lying between them. Germline CDR1 reads MNHNY; CDR2 reads SVGAGI (reference sequence). The CDR3 loop is CASSSPDREGVQQFF. CDR3 DNA sequence: TGTGCCAGCAGTTCTCCCGACAGGGAGGGGGTCCAGCAGTTCTTC.

The CDR3 spells CASSTRVDQPQHF. The CDR3 DNA is TGCGCCAGCAGTACCAGGGTAGACCAGCCCCAGCATTTT. V usage is TRBV10-2 and J usage is TRBJ1-5; a possible D gene is TRBD1 (5 bases). Per germline, CDR1 WSHSY and CDR2 SAAADI. Deletions cut 5 bases from V and 7 bases from J, with 12 bases between. This CDR3 has 13 residues.